This entry describes one TCR beta chain. The entry originates in a study of blood T cells in healthy people across ages. The second PCR ran roughly 6 to 11 cycles with a sample-barcoded 5' primer and J-beta primers. TCRdb redid the calling of the 5' RACE reads with MiXCR, one entry per CDR3 protein. This sample has about 400,000 distinct CDR3 sequences, with approximately 47% found just once. Germline loops: CDR1 SGHTA, CDR2 FQGNSA. The CDR3 contains 13 residues. Trimming cost V 5 bases and J 9 bases, with 16 bases left between them. The specimen sequenced was blood. V gene TRBV7-2 combines with J gene TRBJ1-1, with D maybe TRBD1 (6 bases). This clonotype was sampled from a man aged 55 to 70 in good health. The CDR3 bases are TGTGCCAGCAGCCCCGTGGGGGCAGGGAAAGCTTTCTTT. It translates to CASSPVGAGKAFF.